This T cell receptor (beta chain) originates from a study of T cells in tuberculosis. Time point here: new active TB diagnosis, blood taken before or within 7 days of starting treatment. TCRdb keeps only in-frame clones here, not all; method: immunoSEQ multiplex PCR. The sample has about 35,000 clones; just over 90% are singletons. V shed 1 base and J shed 6 bases, with 16 bases lying between them. CDR3 length: 16 residues. Germline lookup yields CDR1 LNHDA and CDR2 SQIVND (reference sequence). The clonotype was recovered from an adult with tuberculosis. Some clones in this sample may be carry-over from other donors' samples. The source material was PBMCs, sampled at tuberculosis diagnosis. The chain carries TRBV19 and TRBJ1-5; tentatively, D is TRBD1 (6 bases). The CDR3 DNA is TGTGCCAGTAGTATAGGAGCAGGGTCCAGGGGTCAGCCCCAGCATTTT. Encoded protein: CASSIGAGSRGQPQHF.